This is a list of T cell receptor beta chains from one sample in a study of blood T cells in healthy people across ages. MiXCR, run by TCRdb on the 5' RACE reads, gives a single entry per CDR3 protein. The repertoire consists of about 680,000 distinct CDR3 sequences, with 45% to 50% occurring once and the leading ten covering about 32%. Sequencing used blood. The receptor source for this set is a woman aged 60-75 years in good health. The CDR3 runs from the conserved cysteine through the conserved F or W. A D gene is named only where the DNA matches it firmly. Where a row states a size, it is once, few, many or the class of an expanded clone; other rows omit it.

d_call	clone_size	v_call	j_call	cdr3_aa	cdr3_nt
-	few	TRBV4-2	TRBJ2-7	CASSQSGEYSHEQYF	TGTGCCAGCAGCCAATCGGGGGAGTATTCCCACGAGCAGTACTTC
-	-	TRBV12-3/TRBV12-4	TRBJ2-3	CASRTTATDTQYF	TGTGCCAGCAGGACAACGGCGACAGATACGCAGTATTTT
TRBD2	-	TRBV7-3	TRBJ2-1	CASSLTVLAGDNYNEQFF	TGTGCCAGCAGCTTAACGGTACTAGCGGGAGACAACTACAATGAGCAGTTCTTC
-	-	TRBV12-3/TRBV12-4	TRBJ1-2	CASSFDGYTF	TGTGCCAGCAGTTTTGATGGCTACACCTTC
-	-	TRBV6-2/TRBV6-3	TRBJ2-1	CASSSVGVPRGEQFF	TGTGCCAGCAGTTCGGTGGGAGTGCCGAGGGGTGAGCAGTTCTTC
TRBD2	-	TRBV7-9	TRBJ2-7	CASSSGPLAGGLYEQYF	TGTGCCAGCAGCTCCGGACCTCTAGCGGGAGGTCTCTACGAGCAGTACTTC
TRBD2	-	TRBV12-3/TRBV12-4	TRBJ2-7	CASSFGLAVEQYF	TGTGCCAGCAGTTTCGGACTAGCGGTCGAGCAGTACTTC
TRBD2	-	TRBV20-1	TRBJ2-4	CSAEPSGTIQYF	TGCAGTGCTGAACCTAGCGGGACCATTCAGTACTTC
-	-	TRBV27	TRBJ2-3	CASSSRAADTQYF	TGTGCCAGCAGTTCCAGGGCGGCAGATACGCAGTATTTT
-	few	TRBV27	TRBJ2-7	CATSPARDNHYEQYF	TGTGCCACGTCGCCCGCGCGGGATAACCACTACGAGCAGTACTTC
-	few	TRBV7-2	TRBJ2-7	CASSLREGLSQYF	TGTGCCAGCAGCTTACGAGAGGGATTGTCCCAGTACTTC
-	-	TRBV20-1	TRBJ2-7	CSAINAGRGSYEQYF	TGCAGTGCTATTAACGCGGGAAGGGGCTCCTACGAGCAGTACTTC
-	few	TRBV7-2	TRBJ2-5	CASSFNDRSQETQYF	TGTGCCAGCAGCTTTAACGACAGGTCCCAAGAGACCCAGTACTTC
-	-	TRBV5-1	TRBJ2-7	CACSLVGGTYNEQYF	TGCGCCTGCAGCTTGGTAGGTGGGACTTACAATGAGCAGTACTTC
-	-	TRBV9	TRBJ2-3	CASSRDTLTNTQYF	TGTGCCAGCAGCCGGGACACACTCACGAATACGCAGTATTTT
TRBD2	-	TRBV28	TRBJ2-1	CASSNVLAGEQFF	TGTGCCAGCAGTAATGTACTAGCGGGTGAGCAGTTCTTC
TRBD2	-	TRBV7-3	TRBJ2-2	CASSLRGLAVNTGELFF	TGTGCCAGCAGCTTAAGGGGACTAGCGGTTAACACCGGGGAGCTGTTTTTT
TRBD2	few	TRBV24-1	TRBJ2-1	CATSLSGRATDEQFF	TGTGCCACCAGTCTTAGCGGGAGGGCAACCGATGAGCAGTTCTTC
TRBD2	-	TRBV4-1	TRBJ2-1	CASRGLAGVNEQFF	TGCGCCAGCAGAGGACTAGCGGGAGTTAATGAGCAGTTCTTC
-	-	TRBV6-2/TRBV6-3	TRBJ2-7	CASSYRARGVEQYF	TGTGCCAGCAGTTACAGGGCCAGGGGCGTCGAGCAGTACTTC
-	-	TRBV21-1	TRBJ2-7	CASNNRDRGYEQYF	TGTGCCAGCAACAACCGGGACCGGGGCTACGAGCAGTACTTC
TRBD1	many	TRBV7-2	TRBJ2-5	CASSLDRSTQYF	TGTGCCAGCAGCCTGGACAGGTCGACCCAGTACTTC
TRBD2	few	TRBV12-3/TRBV12-4	TRBJ2-1	CASSLPGTSGDNEQFF	TGTGCCAGCAGTTTACCCGGGACTAGCGGAGACAATGAGCAGTTCTTC
-	-	TRBV7-9	TRBJ1-2	CASSLVSVRGYGYTF	TGTGCCAGCAGCTTAGTGTCGGTCAGGGGCTATGGCTACACCTTC
-	few	TRBV7-2	TRBJ1-1	CASSFRTKGTEAFF	TGTGCCAGCAGCTTCCGGACGAAGGGCACTGAAGCTTTCTTT
TRBD2	many	TRBV4-2	TRBJ2-3	CASSQAASGLGSTDTQYF	TGTGCCAGCAGCCAAGCGGCTAGCGGGCTCGGAAGCACAGATACGCAGTATTTT
-	-	TRBV7-2	TRBJ1-1	CASSPRGHLNTEAFF	TGTGCCAGCAGCCCAAGGGGACACCTGAACACTGAAGCTTTCTTT
-	-	TRBV7-8	TRBJ2-7	CASSQNGAAGPFYNEQYF	TGTGCCAGCAGCCAAAATGGGGCGGCGGGCCCCTTTTACAATGAGCAGTACTTC
-	-	TRBV6-6	TRBJ2-7	CAGRGSGYEQYF	TGTGCCGGGAGGGGGAGTGGGTACGAGCAGTACTTC
TRBD1	few	TRBV5-1	TRBJ2-3	CASSPGQGRVDTQYF	TGCGCCAGCAGCCCTGGACAGGGGCGGGTGGATACGCAGTATTTT
-	few	TRBV9	TRBJ2-7	CASSRGQGLTSYEQYF	TGTGCCAGCAGCCGTGGACAAGGCCTAACCTCCTACGAGCAGTACTTC
-	-	TRBV28	TRBJ2-1	CASSAFKWGGLGNEQFF	TGTGCCAGCTCCGCCTTTAAGTGGGGGGGCTTAGGAAATGAGCAGTTCTTC
-	-	TRBV9	TRBJ2-3	CASSAFSGAYTDTQYF	TGTGCCAGCAGCGCCTTTAGCGGAGCTTACACAGATACGCAGTATTTT
-	-	TRBV9	TRBJ2-5	CASSGPGPEETQYF	TGTGCCAGCAGCGGCCCGGGACCAGAAGAGACCCAGTACTTC
TRBD2	-	TRBV28	TRBJ2-1	CASSLAPGLAGGAYNEQFF	TGTGCCAGCAGTTTGGCCCCGGGGCTAGCGGGAGGTGCCTACAATGAGCAGTTCTTC
-	-	TRBV6-2/TRBV6-3	TRBJ2-7	CGSSYTGTATYYEQYF	TGTGGCAGCAGTTACACGGGGACGGCTACTTACTACGAGCAGTACTTC
-	-	TRBV28	TRBJ2-3	CASSLVRSTDTQYF	TGTGCCAGCAGTTTGGTCAGGAGCACAGATACGCAGTATTTT
TRBD2	-	TRBV7-2	TRBJ2-1	CASSKTTGTSGLDEQFF	TGTGCCAGCAGCAAAACGACCGGGACTAGCGGGCTCGATGAGCAGTTCTTC
-	-	TRBV2	TRBJ2-7	CASSEVRYEQYF	TGTGCCAGCAGTGAAGTCCGGTACGAGCAGTACTTC
TRBD1	-	TRBV25-1	TRBJ1-2	CASTVDRGGYGYTF	TGTGCCAGCACGGTTGACAGGGGTGGCTATGGCTACACCTTC
-	-	TRBV5-1	TRBJ2-3	CASSQEGNTQYF	TGCGCCAGCAGTCAAGAGGGGAATACGCAGTATTTT
TRBD1	-	TRBV2	TRBJ2-7	CASSAGDRRVYEQYF	TGTGCCAGCAGTGCGGGGGACAGGCGGGTCTACGAGCAGTACTTC
TRBD2	-	TRBV3-1	TRBJ2-5	CASSVPGLAEETQYF	TGTGCCAGCAGCGTTCCCGGACTAGCGGAAGAGACCCAGTACTTC
TRBD1	once	TRBV14	TRBJ1-4	CASSDRGANEKLFF	TGTGCCAGCAGCGACAGGGGTGCTAATGAAAAACTGTTTTTT
TRBD1	-	TRBV10-3	TRBJ2-1	CAISVFGQGSDEQFF	TGTGCCATCAGTGTTTTCGGACAGGGATCGGATGAGCAGTTCTTC